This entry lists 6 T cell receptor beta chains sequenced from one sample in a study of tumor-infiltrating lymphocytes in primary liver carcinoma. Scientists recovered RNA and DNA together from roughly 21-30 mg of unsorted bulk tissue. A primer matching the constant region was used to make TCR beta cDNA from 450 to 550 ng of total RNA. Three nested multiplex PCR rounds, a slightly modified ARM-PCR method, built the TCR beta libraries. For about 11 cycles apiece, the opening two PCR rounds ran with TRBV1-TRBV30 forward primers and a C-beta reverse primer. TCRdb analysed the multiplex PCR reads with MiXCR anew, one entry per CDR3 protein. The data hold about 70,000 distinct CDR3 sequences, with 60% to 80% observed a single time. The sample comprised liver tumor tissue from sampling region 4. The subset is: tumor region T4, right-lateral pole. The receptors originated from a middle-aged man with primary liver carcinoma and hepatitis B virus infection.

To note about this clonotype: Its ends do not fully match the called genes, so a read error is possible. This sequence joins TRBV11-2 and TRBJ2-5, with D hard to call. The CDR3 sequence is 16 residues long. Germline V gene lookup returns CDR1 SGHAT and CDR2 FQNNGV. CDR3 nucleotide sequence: TGCGCCAGCAGATCCCAGGACCCGGCCCACCAAGTGACCCAGTACTTC. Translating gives CASRSQDPAHQVTQYF.

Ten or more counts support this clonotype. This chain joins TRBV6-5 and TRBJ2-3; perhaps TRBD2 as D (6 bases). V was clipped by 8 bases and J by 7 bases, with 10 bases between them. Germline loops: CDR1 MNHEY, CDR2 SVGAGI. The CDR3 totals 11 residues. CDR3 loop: CASHGGNTQYF. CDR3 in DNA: TGTGCCAGCCATGGAGGGAATACGCAGTATTTT.

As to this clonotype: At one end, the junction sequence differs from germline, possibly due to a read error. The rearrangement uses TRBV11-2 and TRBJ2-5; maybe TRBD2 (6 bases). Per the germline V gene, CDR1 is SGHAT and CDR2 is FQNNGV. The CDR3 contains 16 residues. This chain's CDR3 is CASRSRDSVHQKTQCF. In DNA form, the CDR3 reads TGTGCCAGCAGATCCCGGGACTCGGTCCACCAAAAGACCCAATGCTTC.

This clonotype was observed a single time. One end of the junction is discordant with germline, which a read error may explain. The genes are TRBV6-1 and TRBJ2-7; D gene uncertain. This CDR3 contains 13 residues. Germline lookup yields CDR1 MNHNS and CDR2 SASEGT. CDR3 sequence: CASARNGRYEQCF. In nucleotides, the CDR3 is TGTGCCAGCGCCAGAAATGGACGGTACGAGCAGTGCTTC.

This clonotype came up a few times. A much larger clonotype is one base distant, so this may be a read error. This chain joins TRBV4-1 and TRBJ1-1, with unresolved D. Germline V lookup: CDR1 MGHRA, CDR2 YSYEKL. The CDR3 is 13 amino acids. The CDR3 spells CVSSDLSGTEAFF. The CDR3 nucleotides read TGCGTCAGCAGCGACCTCTCGGGGACTGAAGCTTTCTTT.

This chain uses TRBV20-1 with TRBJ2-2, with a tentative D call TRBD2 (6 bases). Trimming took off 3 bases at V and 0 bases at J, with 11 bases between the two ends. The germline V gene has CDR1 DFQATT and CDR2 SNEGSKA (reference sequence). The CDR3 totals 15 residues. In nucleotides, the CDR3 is TGCAGTGCTAGTGTAGCGGAAGCGAACACCGGGGAGCTGTTTTTT. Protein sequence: CSASVAEANTGELFF.